This T cell receptor (beta chain) was sequenced in a study of T cell responses to AZD1222 COVID-19 vaccine (dated by TCRdb to the early 2020s). As for the study more broadly: A total of 230 to 250 trial participants underwent TCR sequencing, of whom around 210 had received two doses of AZD1222 and around 25 had received two doses of the MenACWY control vaccine. Trial participants were enrolled by age into 18-55, 56-69 and 70-plus year subgroups, with around 150, 28 and 57 TCR-sequenced participants respectively. The paper as a whole reports these results and caveats: Because no day 14 peak-response samples were available, repertoires were characterized only after the peak T cell response. Nearly half of unique spike-specific TCRs reportedly recognized epitopes outside regions mutated in the B.1.351 and B.1.1.7 variants. After two AZD1222 doses, spike-specific TCR breadth and depth were significantly higher than at day 0 and than in MenACWY recipients. Most participants were white British and females outnumbered males, and the authors suggested that clonal diversity may have been underestimated. Conclusions about previously exposed vaccinees were limited because only 6 or 7 AZD1222 recipients were SARS-CoV-2 seropositive at baseline. The 56-69-year group was small, and its depth increase did not reach significance, likely because of low power. Vaccine-associated CD4 TCRs spanned the whole spike protein, with dominant responses in regions 160-218 and 743-854.

Points on this clone: Its antigen has not been determined. Within one base of it there is no much larger clone, and no base qualities were kept.

In the paper's terms, the time point label means: about 28 days (+/-7) after the second vaccine dose. AZD1222 recipients whose second dose came at about 4 weeks and those whose second dose came at about 12 weeks were combined into one group, since spike-specific TCR depth and breadth did not differ between the two schedules. Samples from vaccinated people were obtained from the UK trials COV001 and COV002, which included a single-blind randomized controlled phase 2/3 trial of AZD1222 (ChAdOx1 nCoV-19) in healthy adults. For TCRbeta chain sequencing, PBMC samples were collected from trial participants at day 0 and at day 28 after the second dose. The CDR3 regions of human TCRbeta chains were subjected to immunosequencing. As for the original processing: Repertoire TCRs were matched against a reference library of SARS-CoV-2-specific TCRs generated with the MIRA antigen-specificity platform. Breadth was defined as the fraction of unique TCRs that were SARS-CoV-2-associated, and depth was defined as the fraction of total T cells that were SARS-CoV-2-associated. Using the MIRA data, each spike-specific TCR was assigned both to the spike region to which the TCR was reactive and to a CD4 or CD8 class. Log10-transformed breadth and depth values were compared by one-way ANOVA with Sidak's multiple comparisons tests. This is the immuneACCESS table as TCRdb keeps it, with only in-frame sequences that have V and J called. A part of the clones is gone; compared with another copy, unresolved V genes explain less than half, and the rest is unexplained. That table is the source of V, J and clone size, and D and trimming were worked out from the DNA. The sample data list about 100,000 clones, and around nine tenths of these were observed just once. The ten most abundant clones make up under 3% of the sample.

The germline ends are 12 bases apart after V is trimmed by 1 base and J by 4 bases. There are 14 amino acids in the CDR3, from cysteine to phenylalanine inclusive. The only DNA kept is the CDR3, 42 bases in frame from the first base. CDR1 and CDR2, looked up from the germline V gene, are SGHTS and YDEGEE. In this chain, TRBV5-8 is recombined with TRBJ2-7; the D gene assignment is perhaps TRBD1 or TRBD2, with each matching 6 bases. The sample consisted of peripheral blood, taken 28 days after the second AZD1222 dose. This TCR derives from an adult who received the AZD1222 COVID-19 vaccine. The CDR3 protein is CASSLWGAVYEQYF. The DNA is TGTGCCAGCAGCTTGTGGGGGGCGGTGTACGAGCAGTACTTC.